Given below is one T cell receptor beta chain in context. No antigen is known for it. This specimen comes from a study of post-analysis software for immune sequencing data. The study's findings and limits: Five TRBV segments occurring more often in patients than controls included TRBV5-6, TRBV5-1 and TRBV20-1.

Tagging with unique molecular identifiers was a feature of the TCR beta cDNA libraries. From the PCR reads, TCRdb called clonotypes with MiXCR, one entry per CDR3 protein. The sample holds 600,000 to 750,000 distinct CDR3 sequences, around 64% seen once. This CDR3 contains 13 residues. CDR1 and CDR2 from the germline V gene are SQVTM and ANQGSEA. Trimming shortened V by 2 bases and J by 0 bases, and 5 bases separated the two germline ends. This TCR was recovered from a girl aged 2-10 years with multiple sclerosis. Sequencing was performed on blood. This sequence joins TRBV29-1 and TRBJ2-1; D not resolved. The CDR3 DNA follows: TGCAGCGTTGAACGGGCCTCCTACAATGAGCAGTTCTTC. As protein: CSVERASYNEQFF.